The rows below give T cell receptor beta chains drawn from one sample of a study of regulatory T cells in long-lasting Graves disease. A single record per CDR3 protein comes from TCRdb applying MiXCR to the multiplex PCR reads. The profile shows about 420,000 distinct CDR3 sequences, around a quarter of them singletons. Sequenced material: peripheral blood mononuclear cells (PBMCs), taken when the disease was refractory, from a patient treated with antithyroid drugs. These receptors all stem from a female donor with Graves disease. CDR3s include the opening cysteine and the closing phenylalanine or tryptophan. The order of the fields is J gene, clone size, V gene, D gene, CDR3 protein, CDR3 DNA. A D gene is named only where the DNA matches it firmly. Size is omitted from some rows. Given values are once, few, many or a class for expanded clones.

TRBJ1-4 few TRBV7-2 NA CASSLSVAVWRGKLFF TGTGCCAGCAGCTTATCGGTGGCCGTTTGGCGGGGTAAACTGTTTTTT
TRBJ2-3 NA TRBV7-8 NA CASSLSRGGTDTQYF TGTGCCAGCAGCTTGTCCCGAGGGGGCACAGATACGCAGTATTTT
TRBJ2-7 once TRBV4-1 NA CASSQRQGPLEQYF TGCGCCAGCAGCCAACGCCAGGGACCCCTCGAGCAGTACTTC
TRBJ2-5 NA TRBV7-2 TRBD2 CASSRSSGISETQYF TGTGCCAGCAGCCGAAGTAGCGGGATTTCGGAGACCCAGTACTTC
TRBJ1-1 many TRBV20-1 NA CSARDGPTENTEAFF TGCAGTGCTAGAGATGGGCCGACTGAGAACACTGAAGCTTTCTTT
TRBJ1-2 NA TRBV12-3/TRBV12-4 NA CASSLGQVYGHTF TGTGCCAGCAGTTTAGGACAGGTGTATGGCCACACCTTC
TRBJ2-7 few TRBV20-1 TRBD2 CSARDQGGLAGSGRYEQYF TGCAGTGCTAGAGATCAGGGTGGGCTAGCGGGATCGGGAAGATACGAGCAGTACTTC
TRBJ2-2 NA TRBV4-1 NA CASSLTSNTGELFF TGCGCCAGCAGCCTTACCAGTAACACCGGGGAGCTGTTTTTT
TRBJ2-2 NA TRBV7-3 NA CASSPTHSGELFF TGTGCCAGCAGCCCGACCCACAGCGGGGAGCTGTTTTTT
TRBJ1-5 NA TRBV7-2 TRBD1 CASSLVPEVDRVVQPQHF TGTGCCAGCAGCTTAGTTCCCGAGGTGGACAGGGTAGTTCAGCCCCAGCATTTT
TRBJ1-2 many TRBV27 TRBD1 CASSSGQGHRANYGYTF TGTGCCAGCAGTTCTGGACAGGGTCATAGGGCTAACTATGGCTACACCTTC
TRBJ1-5 few TRBV3-1 NA CASSQDSGLQPQHF TGTGCCAGCAGCCAGGACTCAGGGCTGCAGCCCCAGCATTTT
TRBJ1-3 few TRBV7-2 NA CASSSTGNSGNTIYF TGTGCCAGCAGCTCGACAGGCAACTCTGGAAACACCATATATTTT
TRBJ1-2 few TRBV15 NA CATSLTGGGDGYTF TGTGCCACCAGCCTAACTGGGGGCGGGGATGGCTACACCTTC